Below are 5 T cell receptor beta chains sequenced from a single sample in a study of cytomegalovirus exposure and HLA in healthy donors. The PCR was carried out with 60 Vbeta primers and 13 Jbeta primers. Libraries were prepared by immunoSEQ multiplex PCR; TCRdb keeps only in-frame clonotypes and omits some of them. Of 150,000 to 180,000 clones in the sample, about four fifths were seen once. Sequencing input: PBMCs. The source of these receptors is a man aged 30 to 39 in good health and CMV-seropositive.

The rearrangement joins TRBV19 to TRBJ2-5, with D maybe TRBD1 (5 bases). This CDR3 region has 13 residues. Germline CDR1 is LNHDA and CDR2 is SQIVND (reference sequence). Between the trimmed V and J ends, which lost 5 bases and 4 bases, there was a span of 11 bases. The CDR3 region has the DNA TGTGCCAGTAGTCCCGGACATTCAGAGACCCAGTACTTC. Residues: CASSPGHSETQYF.

The V and J genes are TRBV5-8 and TRBJ1-5; D is ambiguous. Trimming took 2 bases from V and 7 from J, leaving 7 bases between them. This CDR3 comprises 12 residues. Germline V gene sequence: CDR1 SGHTS, CDR2 YDEGEE. The CDR3 spells CASSFGGQPQHF. CDR3 nucleotide sequence: TGTGCCAGCAGCTTCGGAGGCCAGCCCCAGCATTTT.

V and J are TRBV11-3 and TRBJ2-7, with TRBD1 identical over 10 bases. The V segment lost 3 bases and the J segment 2 bases; nucleotides outside the gene matches: 10. Germline V lookup: CDR1 SGHNT, CDR2 YENEEA. This CDR3 spans 17 amino acids. The CDR3 coding sequence is TGTGCCAGCAGCTTGGGTACGGACAGGGGGGCGACCTACGAGCAGTACTTC. Amino acid sequence: CASSLGTDRGATYEQYF.

The genes are TRBV12-5 and TRBJ1-5, with no clear D. The CDR3 is 13 residues long. The V end was cut by 5 bases, the J end by 5 bases, with 10 bases between. CDR1 and CDR2 (germline): LGHNT, FRNRAP. CDR3: CASGDRRDQPQHF. CDR3 DNA sequence: TGTGCTAGTGGTGACCGGCGGGATCAGCCCCAGCATTTT.

The genes are TRBV28 and TRBJ2-3; D perhaps matches TRBD1 (6 bases). The length of the CDR3 is 13 residues. CDR1 MDHEN and CDR2 SYDVKM come from the germline V gene. Trimming removed 11 bases from V and 3 bases from J, with 15 bases in between. CDR3 coding DNA: TGTGCCGTCGAGGGGGTCGGAACAGATACGCAGTATTTT. Protein: CAVEGVGTDTQYF.